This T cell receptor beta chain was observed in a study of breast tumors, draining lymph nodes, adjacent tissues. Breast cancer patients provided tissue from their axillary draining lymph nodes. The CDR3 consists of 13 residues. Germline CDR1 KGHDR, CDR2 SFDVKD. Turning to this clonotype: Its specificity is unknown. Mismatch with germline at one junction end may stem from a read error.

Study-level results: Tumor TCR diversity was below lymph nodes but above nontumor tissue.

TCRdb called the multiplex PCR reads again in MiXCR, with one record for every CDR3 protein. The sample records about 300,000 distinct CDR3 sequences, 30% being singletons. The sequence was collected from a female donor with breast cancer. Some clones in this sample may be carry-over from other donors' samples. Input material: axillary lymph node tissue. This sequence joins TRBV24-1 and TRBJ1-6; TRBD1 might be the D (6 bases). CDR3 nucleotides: TGCGCCACCAGTTCAGGGGTGAATTCACCCCCCCACTTT. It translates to CATSSGVNSPPHF.